Shown below are 7 T cell receptor beta chains from a single sample sequenced in a study of long-term antiretroviral therapy in people with HIV. Sequencing used immunoSEQ v3.0 at survey level. The repertoire was sequenced with immunoSEQ multiplex PCR; TCRdb's copy has only in-frame clones and lacks some. The sample carries tens of thousands of clones, about 95% recorded once. The source material was unsorted PBMCs, sampled 3.7 years after starting antiretroviral therapy. These receptors originate from a woman in her fifties or sixties with HIV.

V gene TRBV4-1 combines with J gene TRBJ1-2; 7 bases line up with TRBD1. Unmatched junction bases numbered 7, after V lost 3 bases and J lost 3 bases. The CDR3 covers 15 residues. The germline V gene encodes CDR1 MGHRA and CDR2 YSYEKL. CDR3 loop: CASSHIHTGDYGYTF. Written as DNA, the CDR3 is TGCGCCAGCAGCCATATTCACACAGGGGACTATGGCTACACCTTC.

Here the CDR3 reads CASSVRGHNYNEQFF. The CDR3, as DNA: TGTGCCAGTAGTGTGCGGGGCCACAATTACAATGAGCAGTTCTTC. The V call is TRBV19, the J call TRBJ2-1; TRBD2 might be the D (6 bases). Germline values: CDR1 LNHDA, CDR2 SQIVND (reference sequence). Trimming pared 5 bases from V and 4 bases from J, leaving 15 bases between. The CDR3 covers 15 residues.

The CDR3 DNA follows: TGTGCCAGCAGCTTAGCGGCGGTATGGACGAACGAGGGTGAAGCTTTCTTT. Residues: CASSLAAVWTNEGEAFF. The J gene is TRBJ1-1, the V gene TRBV7-2, with D hard to call. This CDR3 has 17 residues. The V end lost 0 bases, the J end lost 7 bases, and 21 bases lay between the germline ends. Per germline, CDR1 SGHTA and CDR2 FQGNSA. Based on the CDR3 plus reference TRBV7-2 and TRBJ1-1, the full variable domain is GAGVSQSPSNKVTEKGKDVELRCDPISGHTALYWYRQSLGQGLEFLIYFQGNSAPDKSGLPSDRFSAERTGGSVSTLTIQRTQQEDSAVYLCASSLAAVWTNEGEAFFGQGTRLTVV.

The V and J genes are TRBV10-3 and TRBJ2-1; D is possibly TRBD1 (6 bases). Germline V gene lookup returns CDR1 ENHRY and CDR2 SYGVKD. V was trimmed by 10 bases and J by 0 bases, leaving 13 bases between them. The CDR3 sequence is 14 residues long. The CDR3 is CATGQLSSYNEQFF. The CDR3 nucleotides are TGTGCCACCGGACAGTTAAGCTCCTACAATGAGCAGTTCTTC.

This chain uses TRBV19 with TRBJ1-3; no reliable D call. Germline V gives CDR1 LNHDA, CDR2 SQIVND (reference sequence). The V and J ends lost 6 bases and 1 base respectively, with 10 bases between them. The CDR3 extends over 14 amino acids. CDR3: CASSRDFSGNTIYF. DNA of the CDR3: TGTGCCAGTAGCCGGGATTTTTCTGGAAACACCATATATTTT.

This clone has just one count. The chain employs TRBV2 and TRBJ2-1; weak D call: TRBD1 (6 bases). Germline V lookup: CDR1 SNHLY, CDR2 FYNNEI. The CDR3 covers 15 residues. The V end lost 4 bases, the J end lost 2 bases, and 12 bases lay between the germline ends. In DNA, the CDR3 is TGTGCCAGCAGTGTAGGGCGACAGGCCTACAATGAGCAGTTCTTC. Its protein is CASSVGRQAYNEQFF. Full variable domain (missing parts from reference TRBV2 and TRBJ2-1): EPEVTQTPSHQVTQMGQEVILRCVPISNHLYFYWYRQILGQKVEFLVSFYNNEISEKSEIFDDQFSVERPDGSNFTLKIRSTKLEDSAMYFCASSVGRQAYNEQFFGPGTRLTVL.

The chain couples TRBV27 to TRBJ2-1, with D perhaps TRBD2 (6 bases). This CDR3 has 14 residues. Germline V gene lookup returns CDR1 MNHEY and CDR2 SMNVEV (reference sequence). V was clipped by 1 base and J by 8 bases, with 12 bases between them. The CDR3 DNA reads TGTGCCAGCAGTTTATTTCGGGGGATAGATGAGCAGTTCTTC. This codes for CASSLFRGIDEQFF.